This T cell receptor beta chain emerged from a study of T-cell memory formation after mild COVID-19. This CDR3 region has 14 residues. The V gene's germline CDR1 is GTSNPN and CDR2 SVGIG (reference sequence). J lost 2 bases, V lost 2 bases, and 3 bases had no gene match. TCRdb itself ran the 5' RACE reads through MiXCR, one entry per CDR3 protein. The data contain some 490,000 distinct CDR3 sequences, 18% of them singletons. Material: PBMCs or a T cell subset sorted from them (not recorded which). The rearrangement uses TRBV30 and TRBJ2-7, with 10 bases identical to TRBD1. This sequence originates from an adult woman who had mild COVID-19 (a few samples of this study predate the infection). Cell type and time point are not known. CDR3: CAWSRGQGAYEQYF. In DNA, the CDR3 is TGTGCCTGGAGTAGAGGACAGGGGGCCTACGAGCAGTACTTC.